This TCR beta chain derives from a study of blood T cell repertoires in COVID-19. Study context: Acute and convalescent COVID-19 specimens originated in the United States, Italy and Spain.

This CDR3 contains 15 residues. Germline values: CDR1 KGHSH, CDR2 LQKENI. J lost 7 bases, V lost 5 bases, and 9 bases had no gene match. In the original analysis: Reference gene primers were amplified, and this amplification served to estimate nucleated cell counts. Using immunoSEQ multiplex PCR, the repertoire was profiled, and TCRdb retains in-frame clones only, with some absent. The V and J calls and clone size come from that table; D and trimming were worked out from the DNA. This sample has some 330,000 clones; over 70% occur once, and the top ten carry over 4.5%. Symptom resolution, clearance, or two negative PCRs marked donors in Cohort 3 as recovered.

The sample comprised PBMCs or T cells enriched from blood (not recorded which). V is TRBV18 and J is TRBJ2-1, with 9 bases matching TRBD1. This TCR was recovered from a man aged 25-45 years who had recovered from COVID-19. The DNA for the CDR3 is TGTGCCAGCTCAAACCCCCGACAGGGGGGAAATGAGCAGTTCTTC. Protein: CASSNPRQGGNEQFF.